This T cell receptor (beta chain) was recovered during a study of CD8 T cells in Susac syndrome. Random hexamers were used to reverse transcribe an amount of about 0.45 to 1 ug RNA. One entry per CDR3 protein results from TCRdb running MiXCR on the immunoSEQ multiplex PCR reads. In the table there are about 250,000 distinct CDR3 sequences, about 93% of which are singletons. Sequencing of TCR beta was undertaken in CD8+ and CD4+ T cells derived from blood. Isolation of CD8+ and CD4+ T cells was performed negatively, whereas enrichment of TEMRA cells was done by FACS. Between the trimmed V and J ends, which lost 6 bases and 3 bases, there was a span of 14 bases. This CDR3 has 14 residues. CDR1 is KGHSH, CDR2 LQKENI, per germline.

This sequence joins TRBV18 and TRBJ1-1; possibly TRBD1 for D (5 bases). The TCR comes from a human donor with multiple sclerosis. Sequencing used CD4+ T cells from PBMCs. The CDR3 region is CASSPGRVDTEAFF. The CDR3 DNA reads as TGTGCCAGCTCCCCCGGCAGGGTGGACACTGAAGCTTTCTTT.